Presented here are 24 T cell receptor beta chains from one specimen sequenced in a study of T-cell reconstitution after alpha-beta-depleted transplantation in children. TCRbeta library preparation incorporated unique molecular identifiers. TCRdb reprocessed the PCR reads with MiXCR, giving one entry per CDR3 protein. The sample lists fewer than 90,000 distinct CDR3 sequences, 5.5% to 7.5% occurring once. Sequences were derived from PBMCs from the stem cell graft donor, sampled from the stem cell graft. These receptors were collected from a human donor who donated a stem cell graft to a child with acute lymphoblastic leukemia.

Ten or more counts support this clonotype. This chain uses TRBV7-9 with TRBJ1-4; perhaps TRBD1 as D (5 bases). CDR3 length: 15 amino acids. The V gene's germline CDR1 is SEHNR and CDR2 FQNEAQ (reference sequence). Trimming shortened V by 3 bases and J by 8 bases, and 16 bases separated the two germline ends. CDR3 loop: CASSFSWAWGEKLFF. In DNA, the CDR3 is TGTGCCAGCAGCTTCTCGTGGGCCTGGGGGGAAAAACTGTTTTTT. The full variable domain, its missing parts supplied by reference TRBV7-9 and TRBJ1-4, is DTGVSQNPRHKITKRGQNVTFRCDPISEHNRLYWYRQTLGQGPEFLTYFQNEAQLEKSRLLSDRFSAERPKGSFSTLEIQRTEQGDSAMYLCASSFSWAWGEKLFFGSGTQLSVL.

This clonotype was picked up many times. The genes are TRBV7-8 and TRBJ2-3; D gene uncertain. V was trimmed by 1 base and J by 4 bases, leaving 3 bases between them. Germline values: CDR1 SGHVS, CDR2 FQNEAQ. The CDR3 consists of 12 residues. In DNA form, the CDR3 reads TGTGCCAGCAGCTTAGGGGCAGATACGCAGTATTTT. This translates into CASSLGADTQYF.

The sample holds many counts of this clonotype. The rearrangement joins TRBV15 to TRBJ1-2; D is ambiguous. The V gene lost 0 bases and the J gene lost 0 bases, with 8 bases spanning the gap. The CDR3 has 15 residues. CDR1 LNHNV and CDR2 YYDKDF come from the germline V gene (reference sequence). DNA for the CDR3: TGTGCCACCAGCAGAGAGGGTAGCCCTAACTATGGCTACACCTTC. Translated, it gives CATSREGSPNYGYTF.

V usage is TRBV27 and J usage is TRBJ1-3; 10 bases align to TRBD1. Per germline, CDR1 MNHEY and CDR2 SMNVEV (reference sequence). The CDR3 covers 16 residues. The V and J ends lost 5 bases and 4 bases, in that order; junction bases with no gene match: 8. In DNA, the CDR3 is TGTGCCAGCAGTACCCCGGGACAGGGGTTGGGAAACACCATATATTTT. As protein: CASSTPGQGLGNTIYF.

The sample holds many counts of this clonotype. CDR3 protein: CSARDVRALLTGGAEGSPLHF. CDR3 DNA sequence: TGCAGTGCTAGAGACGTCAGAGCCCTATTGACAGGGGGCGCGGAGGGTTCACCCCTCCACTTT. J is TRBJ1-6 and V is TRBV20-1, with TRBD1 matching 10 bases. The length of the CDR3 is 21 residues. CDR1 DFQATT and CDR2 SNEGSKA come from the germline V gene (reference sequence). The junction had 23 bases not matched to a gene; V was cut back by 0 bases and J by 9 bases.

This clonotype was counted many times. This chain joins TRBV6-5 and TRBJ2-6; 9 bases are a match to TRBD2. The CDR3 has 16 amino acids. Germline V CDR1 and CDR2: MNHEY, SVGAGI. V shed 9 bases, J shed 0 bases, and the junction held 6 bases outside the gene matches. DNA for the CDR3: TGTGCCAGTAGCGGGGGCTCCCTCTCTGGGGCCAACGTCCTGACTTTC. This codes for CASSGGSLSGANVLTF.

This clonotype came up many times. The chain has TRBV6-5 and TRBJ1-4; 9 nucleotides align to TRBD1. The length of the CDR3 is 14 residues. Losses at the gene ends were 2 bases for V and 8 bases for J; bases not matched to a gene: 3. Germline CDR1 MNHEY, CDR2 SVGAGI. CDR3 region: CASSYRDRDEKLFF. Written as DNA, the CDR3 is TGTGCCAGCAGTTACCGGGACAGGGACGAAAAACTGTTTTTT.

This clonotype was observed at least ten times. The J gene is TRBJ2-7, the V gene TRBV7-3, with 11 bases that match TRBD2. Trimming took 1 base from V and 6 from J; bases not matched to a gene: 5. CDR1 is SGHTA, CDR2 FQGTGA, per germline. CDR3 length equals 15 residues. The CDR3 region has the DNA TGTGCCAGCAGCTTAATAGCGGGAGGGCCGTCCGAGCAGTACTTC. Its protein is CASSLIAGGPSEQYF.

This clonotype was recorded at least ten times. The chain couples TRBV11-2 to TRBJ1-4; possibly TRBD1 for D (5 bases). Trimming left V 8 bases short and J 7 bases short, with 14 bases between. This CDR3 comprises 13 residues. Germline V gene data show CDR1 as SGHAT and CDR2 as FQNNGV. CDR3 residues: CASGGWYGEKLFF. The CDR3 DNA sequence: TGTGCCAGCGGGGGGTGGTATGGTGAAAAACTGTTTTTT.

This clonotype was seen repeatedly, ten times or more. The V and J genes are TRBV4-3 and TRBJ1-1; D is unresolved. Germline lookup yields CDR1 LGHNA and CDR2 YSLEER. The V and J ends lost 0 bases and 4 bases respectively, with 6 bases between them. There are 13 residues in the CDR3. The CDR3: CASSQDWSTEAFF. The CDR3 bases are TGCGCCAGCAGCCAAGATTGGAGCACTGAAGCTTTCTTT.

Many counts were recorded for this clonotype. This chain connects TRBV7-2 to TRBJ2-7, with a possible D match to TRBD1 (6 bases). Germline CDR1 reads SGHTA; CDR2 reads FQGNSA. The CDR3 spans 11 residues. Trimming left V 4 bases short and J 12 bases short, with 13 bases between. The CDR3: CASSSGQLRYF. CDR3 sequence (DNA): TGTGCCAGCAGCTCAGGACAGCTCCGGTACTTC.

This clonotype has ten or more counts. The CDR3 nucleotides are TGTGCCAGCAGTGACTCGGCAGACAATGAGCAGTTCTTC. Translating it yields CASSDSADNEQFF. The chain has TRBV6-4 and TRBJ2-1, with no clear D. Germline V gives CDR1 MRHNA, CDR2 SNTAGT. The CDR3 is 13 amino acids. The germline V and J ends were trimmed by 0 bases and 5 bases, with 5 bases remaining between them.

This clonotype was seen repeatedly, ten times or more. The chain has TRBV11-3 and TRBJ1-4, with D perhaps matching TRBD1 (6 bases). Trimming shortened V by 0 bases and J by 5 bases, and 19 bases separated the two germline ends. Per the germline V gene, CDR1 is SGHNT and CDR2 is YENEEA. CDR3 size: 18 residues. The CDR3 region is CASSLDAQGRGGNEKLFF. Written as DNA, the CDR3 is TGTGCCAGCAGCTTAGATGCCCAGGGGCGAGGGGGAAATGAAAAACTGTTTTTT.

The chain carries TRBV12-3 or TRBV12-4 and TRBJ2-1; 9 bases are a match to TRBD1. Trimming at V came to 6 bases and at J to 5 bases, leaving 8 bases not matched to a gene. The CDR3 spans 15 residues. The CDR3 coding sequence is TGTGCCAGCAGACGTGGGACAGGGCGCCACAATGAGCAGTTCTTC. It encodes CASRRGTGRHNEQFF.

In this sample, this clonotype turned up a few times. The V call is TRBV18, the J call TRBJ1-1; possibly TRBD1 for D (6 bases). The germline V and J ends were trimmed by 2 bases and 1 base, with 14 bases remaining between them. The CDR3 totals 16 residues. The germline gives CDR1 KGHSH, CDR2 LQKENI. CDR3 protein: CASSPAWGPRNTEAFF. As DNA, the CDR3 is TGTGCCAGCTCACCAGCTTGGGGGCCGCGGAACACTGAAGCTTTCTTT.

This clonotype came up many times. V gene TRBV5-1 combines with J gene TRBJ1-2, with D perhaps TRBD1 (5 bases). This CDR3 spans 14 amino acids. Trimming cost V 0 bases and J 4 bases, with 10 bases left between them. The germline gives CDR1 SGHRS, CDR2 YFSETQ. The CDR3 DNA reads as TGCGCCAGCAGCTTGGGTCTGGGACTCTATGGCTACACCTTC. It translates to CASSLGLGLYGYTF.

This clonotype was observed many times. The chain combines TRBV7-8 with TRBJ2-3, with D possibly matching TRBD1 (6 bases). CDR1 is SGHVS, CDR2 FQNEAQ, per germline. The ends were cut back, 2 bases at V and 1 base at J, with 22 bases in the middle. CDR3 length equals 19 residues. CDR3: CASSLTNPTRGWGTDTQYF. CDR3 sequence (DNA): TGTGCCAGCAGCTTAACCAACCCAACCAGGGGCTGGGGCACAGATACGCAGTATTTT.

The genes are TRBV7-9 and TRBJ1-4, with 9 bases matching TRBD1. The V gene end was trimmed by 4 bases and the J gene end by 3 bases; junction bases not matched to a gene: 6. Germline V CDR1 and CDR2: SEHNR, FQNEAQ (reference sequence). This CDR3 contains 16 residues. This CDR3 is CASSWRGDRANEKLFF. In DNA, the CDR3 is TGTGCCAGCAGCTGGAGGGGGGACAGGGCTAATGAAAAACTGTTTTTT.

The chain employs TRBV12-3 or TRBV12-4 and TRBJ1-2; D gene unclear. With 9 bases removed from V and 2 bases from J, the gap between germline ends came to 13 bases. This CDR3 spans 13 amino acids. The CDR3, as DNA: TGTGCCAGTCCTAATGGTAGAAACTATGGCTACACCTTC. It translates to CASPNGRNYGYTF.

This clonotype was observed many times. This chain uses TRBV20-1 with TRBJ2-7, with TRBD2 matching over 7 bases. Germline CDR1 DFQATT, CDR2 SNEGSKA (reference sequence). V was pared by 0 bases and J by 0 bases, with 5 bases of the junction left unmatched. The CDR3 spans 15 residues. The CDR3 sequence is CSARDLGGASYEQYF. CDR3 sequence (DNA): TGCAGTGCTAGAGATTTGGGAGGGGCCTCCTACGAGCAGTACTTC.

This clonotype was observed many times. The chain links TRBV5-1 to TRBJ1-1; perhaps TRBD1 as D (6 bases). The V end was cut by 0 bases, the J end by 8 bases, with 11 bases between. Germline V CDR1 and CDR2: SGHRS, YFSETQ. CDR3 size: 13 residues. This CDR3 reads CASSLVPGTEAFF. In DNA, the CDR3 is TGCGCCAGCAGCTTGGTCCCCGGGACAGAAGCTTTCTTT.

This clonotype was counted many times. V usage is TRBV6-1 and J usage is TRBJ2-7; 14 positions match TRBD2. Germline V lookup: CDR1 MNHNS, CDR2 SASEGT. The length of the CDR3 is 16 residues. With 5 bases clipped from V and 3 bases from J, the junction kept 6 bases outside the gene matches. The CDR3 sequence: CASSPVGTSGGYEQYF. CDR3 nucleotides: TGTGCCAGCAGTCCCGTTGGGACTAGCGGGGGCTACGAGCAGTACTTC.

This clonotype appeared many times. The V gene is TRBV5-6, the J gene TRBJ1-3; a weak D match, TRBD1 (6 bases). Germline lookup yields CDR1 SGHDT and CDR2 YYEEEE. The ends were cut back, 4 bases at V and 2 bases at J, with 10 bases in the middle. The CDR3 sequence is 14 residues long. The CDR3 sequence: CASSPPGAGNTIYF. CDR3 nucleotide sequence: TGTGCCAGCAGCCCCCCAGGGGCTGGAAACACCATATATTTT.

This clonotype was counted a few times. The chain is built from TRBV6-1 and TRBJ2-7; TRBD1 might be the D (5 bases). The CDR3 consists of 14 residues. The V gene lost 8 bases and the J gene lost 0 bases, with 14 bases spanning the gap. CDR1 is MNHNS and CDR2 is SASEGT in the germline V gene. CDR3 protein: CASAQGNPSYEQYF. The CDR3, as DNA: TGTGCCAGCGCGCAGGGCAACCCCTCCTACGAGCAGTACTTC.